A single T cell receptor (beta chain) is shown here with its context. Its matching antigen is unknown. Trimming removed 8 bases from V and 4 bases from J, with 11 bases in between. The CDR3 covers 11 residues. Germline V lookup: CDR1 SQVTM, CDR2 ANQGSEA. Prepared TCR beta cDNA libraries contained unique molecular identifiers. MiXCR, applied by TCRdb to the PCR reads, yields one record per CDR3 protein. The repertoire holds some 890,000 distinct CDR3 sequences, with roughly half as singletons. The data belong to a study of post-analysis software for immune sequencing data. Overall study: Recorded subtypes: relapsing-remitting, secondary progressive, progressive-relapsing; some patients unannotated. Study results and caveats: Five TRBV segments, TRBV5-6, TRBV5-1 and TRBV20-1 among them, were found more frequent in patients than controls. By F measure, strong co-clustering occurred among samples prepared in the same batch.

This clonotype originated in a girl aged 10 to 17 with multiple sclerosis. Specimen: blood. The V call is TRBV29-1, the J call TRBJ2-5; maybe TRBD2 (5 bases). Written as DNA, the CDR3 is TGCAGCTCCTCTGAGGGAGAGACCCAGTACTTC. This translates into CSSSEGETQYF.